The clone carrying this T cell receptor (beta chain) was found many times. Antigen specificity is unknown. This sample is part of a study of T-cell reconstitution after alpha-beta-depleted transplantation in children. Notes on the study in general: The origin of high day-60 TCRbeta diversity in some patients lay in surviving recipient T cells and thymic progenitors.

Preparation of the TCRbeta library used unique molecular identifiers. TCRdb called the PCR reads again in MiXCR, with one record for every CDR3 protein. Here the sample spans about 300,000 distinct CDR3 sequences, roughly a tenth being singletons. The material sequenced was PBMCs, taken before TCRalphabeta/CD19-depleted stem cell transplant. The sequence was obtained from a boy under three years old with acute myeloid leukemia, due to receive a stem cell transplant.

As DNA, the CDR3 is TGTGCCAGCAGACAGGGACCGGCCCACGAGCAGTACTTC. Translation: CASRQGPAHEQYF. This sequence joins TRBV28 and TRBJ2-7, with D tentatively TRBD1 (6 bases). Germline V gene lookup returns CDR1 MDHEN and CDR2 SYDVKM. There are 13 residues in the CDR3. Trimming left V 6 bases short and J 5 bases short, with 14 bases between. Looking up the rest from reference TRBV28 and TRBJ2-7 gives the full variable domain: DVKVTQSSRYLVKRTGEKVFLECVQDMDHENMFWYRQDPGLGLRLIYFSYDVKMKEKGDIPEGYSVSREKKERFSLILESASTNQTSMYLCASRQGPAHEQYFGPGTRLTVT.